This TCR beta chain appears in the sequencing data of a study of blood T cell repertoires in COVID-19. On the study more broadly: PBMCs, B-cell-depleted T cells, or T cells provided the cDNA or gDNA that made up the material.

Original processing methods: Estimated nucleated cell counts came from reference gene primer amplification. Sequencing used immunoSEQ multiplex PCR; TCRdb keeps in-frame clones, though not all of them. The V and J calls and the clone size are those of that table, but D and trimming were determined from the DNA. The table lists about 56,000 clones, roughly nine tenths of them singletons. J gave up 1 base and V 3 bases, and 4 bases lay outside the gene matches. Germline assignment: CDR1 SGDLS and CDR2 YYNGEE. CDR3 length equals 16 residues. Material: peripheral blood. J is TRBJ2-2 and V is TRBV9; 9 nucleotides agree with TRBD1. This clonotype originated in a human donor in a cohort sampled during active COVID-19. The CDR3 protein is CASSAWDRENTGELFF. CDR3 DNA sequence: TGTGCCAGCAGCGCATGGGACAGGGAGAACACCGGGGAGCTGTTTTTT. Supplemented by reference TRBV9 and TRBJ2-2, the full variable domain reads DSGVTQTPKHLITATGQRVTLRCSPRSGDLSVYWYQQSLDQGLQFLIQYYNGEERAKGNILERFSAQQFPDLHSELNLSSLELGDSALYFCASSAWDRENTGELFFGEGSRLTVL.